The rows below give T cell receptor beta chains drawn from one sample of a study of T-cell memory formation after mild COVID-19. Via MiXCR, TCRdb re-called the 5' RACE reads, giving one row per CDR3 protein. The data show roughly 260,000 distinct CDR3 sequences, about 17% seen once. Sequenced: PBMCs or a T cell subset sorted from them (not recorded which). Receptors originate from a man between 18 and 29 years old who had mild COVID-19 (a few samples of this study predate the infection). Cell type and time point are not known. The CDR3 runs from the conserved cysteine through the conserved F or W.

V gene: TRBV6-4; CDR3 protein: CASSEGTSGSTDTQYF
V gene: TRBV19; CDR3 protein: CATAPGLLSNEQFF
V gene: TRBV7-9; CDR3 protein: CATRTGDTDTQYF
V gene: TRBV5-6; CDR3 protein: CASSSGGAQFF
V gene: TRBV20-1; CDR3 protein: CSATGQGGGTDTQYF
V gene: TRBV4-2; CDR3 protein: CASSQVRGDTQYF
V gene: TRBV27; CDR3 protein: CASSPTRDTDTQYF
V gene: TRBV29-1; CDR3 protein: CSVENRDYEQYF
V gene: TRBV7-2; CDR3 protein: CASSNLAGGHNEQFF
V gene: TRBV6-4; CDR3 protein: CASSDEEGQPQHF
V gene: TRBV15; CDR3 protein: CATSRGRNQPQHF
V gene: TRBV6-1; CDR3 protein: CASSEAAPQSGNTIYF
V gene: TRBV20-1; CDR3 protein: CSARGSGHTDTQYF
V gene: TRBV15; CDR3 protein: CATSRAASMNTEAFF
V gene: TRBV5-1; CDR3 protein: CASSLAEGGNYGYTF
V gene: TRBV15; CDR3 protein: CATSRGTGAIQPQHF
V gene: TRBV12-3/TRBV12-4; CDR3 protein: CASSPDNSQETQYF
V gene: TRBV6-2/TRBV6-3; CDR3 protein: CFSIPIGTSGHTGELFF
V gene: TRBV28; CDR3 protein: CASSYSGAEYEQYF
V gene: TRBV6-5; CDR3 protein: CASKQGAKVSNQPQHF
V gene: TRBV6-5; CDR3 protein: CASSYGGFAGELFF
V gene: TRBV11-2; CDR3 protein: CASSARGGALETQYF
V gene: TRBV4-1; CDR3 protein: CASSQILAGDPGTQYF